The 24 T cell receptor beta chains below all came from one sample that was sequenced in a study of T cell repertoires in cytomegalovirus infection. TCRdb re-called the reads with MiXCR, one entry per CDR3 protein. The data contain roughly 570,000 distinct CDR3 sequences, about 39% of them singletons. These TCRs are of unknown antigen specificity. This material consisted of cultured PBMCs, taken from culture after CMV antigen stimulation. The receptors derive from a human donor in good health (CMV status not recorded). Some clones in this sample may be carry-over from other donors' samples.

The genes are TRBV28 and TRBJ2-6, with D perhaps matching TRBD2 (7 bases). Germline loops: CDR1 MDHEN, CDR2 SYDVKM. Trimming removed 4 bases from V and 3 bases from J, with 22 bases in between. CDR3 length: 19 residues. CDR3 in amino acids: CASSSLGGGPSFGANVLTF. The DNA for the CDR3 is TGTGCCAGCAGTTCGTTAGGGGGGGGGCCTAGTTTTGGGGCCAACGTCCTGACTTTC.

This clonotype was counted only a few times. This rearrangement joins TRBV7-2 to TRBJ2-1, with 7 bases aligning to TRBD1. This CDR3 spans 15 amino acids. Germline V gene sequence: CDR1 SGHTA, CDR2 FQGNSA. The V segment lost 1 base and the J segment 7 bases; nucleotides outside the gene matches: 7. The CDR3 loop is CASSLVPHRGNEQFF. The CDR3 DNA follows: TGTGCCAGCAGCTTAGTTCCCCACAGGGGAAATGAGCAGTTCTTC.

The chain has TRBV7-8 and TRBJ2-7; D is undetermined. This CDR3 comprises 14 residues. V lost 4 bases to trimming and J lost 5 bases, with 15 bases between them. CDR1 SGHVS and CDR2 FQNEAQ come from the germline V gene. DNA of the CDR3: TGTGCCAGCAGCTCCGACCGCTTCTGGGACGAGCAGTACTTC. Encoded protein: CASSSDRFWDEQYF.

The CDR3 coding sequence is TGTGCCAGCAGTCAATACAGGGCCGGCTACACCTTC. It encodes CASSQYRAGYTF. The J gene is TRBJ1-2, the V gene TRBV12-3 or TRBV12-4, with a tentative D call TRBD1 (6 bases). The CDR3 runs to 12 residues. Between the trimmed V and J ends, which lost 5 bases and 8 bases, there was a span of 12 bases.

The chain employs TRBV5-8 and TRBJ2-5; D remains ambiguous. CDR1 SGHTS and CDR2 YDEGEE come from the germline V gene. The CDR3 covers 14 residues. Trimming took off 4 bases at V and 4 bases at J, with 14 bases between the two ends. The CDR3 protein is CASSPNRVGETQYF. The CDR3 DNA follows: TGTGCCAGCAGCCCTAATAGGGTAGGAGAGACCCAGTACTTC.

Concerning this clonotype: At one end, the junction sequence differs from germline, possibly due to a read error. CDR3 DNA: TGTGCCAGCAGCACCCACTCTATGAATACGCCGTATTTT. Protein: CASSTHSMNTPYF. The chain couples TRBV7-2 to TRBJ2-3, with no clear D. Germline V gene lookup returns CDR1 SGHTA and CDR2 FQGNSA. CDR3 length equals 13 residues. Complete variable domain (other parts from reference TRBV7-2 and TRBJ2-3): GAGVSQSPSNKVTEKGKDVELRCDPISGHTALYWYRQSLGQGLEFLIYFQGNSAPDKSGLPSDRFSAERTGGSVSTLTIQRTQQEDSAVYLCASSTHSMNTPYFGPGTRLTVL.

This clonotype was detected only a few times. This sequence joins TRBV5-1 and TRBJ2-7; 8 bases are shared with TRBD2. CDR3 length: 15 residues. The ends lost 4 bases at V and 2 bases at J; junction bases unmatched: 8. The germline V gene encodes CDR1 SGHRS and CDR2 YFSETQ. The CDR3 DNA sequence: TGCGCCAGCAGCCCACAGGCGGGGGGCGCCTACGAGCAGTACTTC. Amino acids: CASSPQAGGAYEQYF. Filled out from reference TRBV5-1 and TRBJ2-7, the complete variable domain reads KAGVTQTPRYLIKTRGQQVTLSCSPISGHRSVSWYQQTPGQGLQFLFEYFSETQRNKGNFPGRFSGRQFSNSRSEMNVSTLELGDSALYLCASSPQAGGAYEQYFGPGTRLTVT.

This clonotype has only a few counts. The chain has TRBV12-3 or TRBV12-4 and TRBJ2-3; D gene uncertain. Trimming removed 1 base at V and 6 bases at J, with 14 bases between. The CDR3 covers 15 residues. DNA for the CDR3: TGTGCCAGCAGTTTAGTAAACAGTGTTGAGGATACGCAGTATTTT. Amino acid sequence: CASSLVNSVEDTQYF.

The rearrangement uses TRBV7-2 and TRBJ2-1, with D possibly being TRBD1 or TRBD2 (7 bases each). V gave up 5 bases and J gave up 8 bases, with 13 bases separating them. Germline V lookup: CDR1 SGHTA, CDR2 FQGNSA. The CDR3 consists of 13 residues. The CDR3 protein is CASSAQGGDEQFF. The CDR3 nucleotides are TGTGCCAGCAGCGCCCAGGGGGGGGATGAGCAGTTCTTC.

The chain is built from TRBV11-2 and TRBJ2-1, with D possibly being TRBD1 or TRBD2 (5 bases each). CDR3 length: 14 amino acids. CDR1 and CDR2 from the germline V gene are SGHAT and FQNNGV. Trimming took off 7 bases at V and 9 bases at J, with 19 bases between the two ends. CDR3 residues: CASMRGTHRREQFF. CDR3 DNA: TGTGCCAGCATGAGAGGGACCCACAGACGTGAGCAGTTCTTC.

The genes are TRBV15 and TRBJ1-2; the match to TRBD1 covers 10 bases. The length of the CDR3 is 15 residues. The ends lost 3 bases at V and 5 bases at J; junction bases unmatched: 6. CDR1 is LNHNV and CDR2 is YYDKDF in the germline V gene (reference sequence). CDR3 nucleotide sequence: TGTGCCACCAGCAGTGACAGGGGGCGTTGGTATGGCTACACCTTC. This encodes CATSSDRGRWYGYTF.

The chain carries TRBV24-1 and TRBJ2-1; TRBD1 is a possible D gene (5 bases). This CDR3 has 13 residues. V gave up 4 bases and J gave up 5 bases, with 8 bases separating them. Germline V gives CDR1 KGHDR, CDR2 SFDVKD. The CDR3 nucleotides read TGTGCCACCAGTGACCCAGGGAACAATGAGCAGTTCTTC. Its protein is CATSDPGNNEQFF.

CDR3 in DNA: TGTGCCAGCAGTTTCTGGGAAATCTCAACTAATGAAAAACTGTTTTTT. Encoded protein: CASSFWEISTNEKLFF. The chain couples TRBV28 to TRBJ1-4; no definite D call. The V gene's germline CDR1 is MDHEN and CDR2 SYDVKM. The length of the CDR3 is 16 residues. V lost 3 bases, J lost 0 bases, and 11 bases lay in between.

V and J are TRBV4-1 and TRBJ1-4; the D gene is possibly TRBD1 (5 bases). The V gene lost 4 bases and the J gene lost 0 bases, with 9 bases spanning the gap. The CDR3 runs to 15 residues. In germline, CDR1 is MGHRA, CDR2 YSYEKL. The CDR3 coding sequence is TGCGCCAGCAGCCGGGGGACGGCAACTAATGAAAAACTGTTTTTT. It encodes CASSRGTATNEKLFF.

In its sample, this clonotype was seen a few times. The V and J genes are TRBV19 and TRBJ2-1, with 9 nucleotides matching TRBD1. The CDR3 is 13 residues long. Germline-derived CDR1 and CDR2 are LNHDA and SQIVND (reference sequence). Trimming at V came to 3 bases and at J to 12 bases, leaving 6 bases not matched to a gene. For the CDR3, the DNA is TGTGCCAGTAGTATGGACAGGGGCCGTGGGCAGTTCTTC. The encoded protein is CASSMDRGRGQFF.

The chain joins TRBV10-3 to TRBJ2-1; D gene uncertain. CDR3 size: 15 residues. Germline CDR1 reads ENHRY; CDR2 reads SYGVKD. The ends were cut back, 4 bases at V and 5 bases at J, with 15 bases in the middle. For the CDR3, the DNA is TGTGCCATCAGTGCGGACCGGAATGGAAACAATGAGCAGTTCTTC. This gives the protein CAISADRNGNNEQFF.

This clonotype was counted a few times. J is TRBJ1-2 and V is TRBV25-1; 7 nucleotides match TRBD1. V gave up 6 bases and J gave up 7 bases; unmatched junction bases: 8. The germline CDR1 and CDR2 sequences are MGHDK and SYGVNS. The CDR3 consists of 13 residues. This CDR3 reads CASRSTGERGYTF. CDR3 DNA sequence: TGTGCCAGCAGGTCTACAGGGGAGCGTGGCTACACCTTC.

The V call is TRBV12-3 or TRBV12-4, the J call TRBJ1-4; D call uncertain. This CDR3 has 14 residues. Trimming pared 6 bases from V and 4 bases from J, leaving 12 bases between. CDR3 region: CASSLGEYNEKLFF. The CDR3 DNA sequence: TGTGCCAGCAGCCTCGGGGAGTATAATGAAAAACTGTTTTTT.

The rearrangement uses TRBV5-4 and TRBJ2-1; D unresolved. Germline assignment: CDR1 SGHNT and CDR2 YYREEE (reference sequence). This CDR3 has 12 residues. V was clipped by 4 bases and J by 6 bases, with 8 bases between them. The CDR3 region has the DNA TGTGCCAGCAGCGAAGACCTCAATGAGCAGTTCTTC. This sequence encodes CASSEDLNEQFF.

The CDR3 DNA is TGTGCCAGCTCAGGAGGGGTGGTCTACAATGAGCAGTTCTTC. Residues: CASSGGVVYNEQFF. The V gene is TRBV6-2 or TRBV6-3, the J gene TRBJ2-1, with a weak D call TRBD2 (6 bases). This CDR3 has 14 residues. V was clipped by 8 bases and J by 3 bases, with 14 bases between them. Per germline, CDR1 MNHEY and CDR2 SVGEGT.

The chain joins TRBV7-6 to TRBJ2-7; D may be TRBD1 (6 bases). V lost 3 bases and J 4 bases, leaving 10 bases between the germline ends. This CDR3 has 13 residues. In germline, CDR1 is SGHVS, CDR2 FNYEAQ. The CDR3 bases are TGTGCCAGCAGCTTCAGACAGGCATACGAGCAGTACTTC. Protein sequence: CASSFRQAYEQYF. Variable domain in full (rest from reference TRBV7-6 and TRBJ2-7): GAGVSQSPRYKVTKRGQDVALRCDPISGHVSLYWYRQALGQGPEFLTYFNYEAQQDKSGLPNDRFSAERPEGSISTLTIQRTEQRDSAMYRCASSFRQAYEQYFGPGTRLTVT.

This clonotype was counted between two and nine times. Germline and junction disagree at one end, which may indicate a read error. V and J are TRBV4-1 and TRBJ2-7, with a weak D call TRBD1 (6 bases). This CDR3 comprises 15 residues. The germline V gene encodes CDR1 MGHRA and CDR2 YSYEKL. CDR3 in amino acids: CASSPTGVVSYEQYF. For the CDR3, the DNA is TGTGCCAGCAGCCCGACAGGCGTAGTTTCCTACGAGCAGTACTTC.

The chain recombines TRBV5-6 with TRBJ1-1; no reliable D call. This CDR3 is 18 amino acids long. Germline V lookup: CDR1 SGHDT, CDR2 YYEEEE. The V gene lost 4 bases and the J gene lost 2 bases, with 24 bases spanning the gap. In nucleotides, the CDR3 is TGTGCCAGCAGCCTCATTGTTGACCGCTTTCAATCTAACACTGAAGCTTTCTTT. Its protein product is CASSLIVDRFQSNTEAFF.

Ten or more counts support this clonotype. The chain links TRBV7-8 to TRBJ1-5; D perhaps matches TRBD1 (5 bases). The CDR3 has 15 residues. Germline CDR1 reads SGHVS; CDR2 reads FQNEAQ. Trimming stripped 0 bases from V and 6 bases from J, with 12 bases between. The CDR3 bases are TGTGCCAGCAGCTTAGCGCGGGGGACCCCTCAGCCCCAGCATTTT. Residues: CASSLARGTPQPQHF.